Here is one T cell receptor (beta chain) with its context. The specificity of this receptor is unknown. There are no base qualities to consult, and no much larger clone falls within one base. This CDR3 is also generated by other DNA sequences in the sample. The sample belongs to a study of shared clonotypes between healthy human individuals (dated by TCRdb to between 2020 and 2021). Some background on the complete study: A couple of women and a few men aged 18 to 49 years were included in the cohort. To estimate repertoire size and how much clonotype sharing occurs between individuals, the study deeply sequenced the blood TCR repertoires of a handful of healthy adults. Between about 0.94 and 10 billion PBMCs per donor were obtained by leukapheresis. Per donor, three plates each were used for CD4 naive and CD4 memory, two for CD8 naive, and one for CD8 memory. To increase sequencing depth and limit assay-specific biases, different laboratories used diverse techniques to prepare libraries and sequence TCR repertoires. Overall study results and their limits: Sampling was restricted to blood, and TCR repertoires in tissues likely differ from the TCR repertoires found in blood. Based on pairwise subsampling, the degree of clonotype sharing among donors was expected to be affected by sequencing depth. Because the study included a small number of donors, the genetic and exposure-history diversity represented was limited. Sharing across a few donors was observed for 4.5% to 6.5% of naive CD4, 3% to 4% of naive CD8, over 2% of memory CD4, and about 0.4% of memory CD8 clonotypes. Naive subsets generally had larger estimated clonotype richness than memory subsets did. Even with the large sequencing depth, rarefaction of the sorted-subset datasets indicated that sequencing was incomplete. Compared with non-shared clonotypes, the clonotypes found in all four sorted-subset donors had higher generation probabilities.

Donors were healthy HIV-negative adults with no recently reported acute infections or vaccinations. Every donor was a Caucasian adult living in Nashville, Tennessee, USA. Magnetic negative selection was used to enrich CD4+ T cells, after which naive cells were positively selected on CD45RA and the negative fraction became the memory subset. Blood was obtained by leukapheresis, after which PBMCs were separated by Ficoll-Histopaque density gradient centrifugation and cryopreserved in liquid nitrogen vapor phase. Analytical flow cytometry was used to check the purity and quantity of every magnetically sorted T cell population. Genomic DNA was isolated from each sorted fraction and quantified by UV absorbance on a Nanodrop 2000c. TCR CDR3 regions were amplified from genomic DNA by multiplex PCR using the deep immunoSEQ assay. Genomic DNA extracted from each cell subset was distributed evenly over all wells of several immunoSEQ 96-well plates, and each plate served as one replicate. For sorted subsets, about 200 ng genomic DNA, equal to tens of thousands of T cell genomes, was loaded into each replicate PCR. Purified libraries were quantified with a Qubit 3.0 fluorometer, sized on a Bioanalyzer 2100, and re-quantified with the KAPA Library Quantification kit. Each immunoSEQ 96-well plate was sequenced on its own single-read 150-cycle Illumina NextSeq 550 flow cell. The authors' analysis ran thus. The immunoSEQ output contained only junctional sequences without quality scores, so filtering could not match that applied to full-length reads. To assign V/J genes and CDR3, sequences were annotated against IMGT germline references using PyIR, a Python wrapper for IgBLAST v1.9. Reads with weak V/J assignments (E-value above 1e-6), missing CDR3, stop codons, out-of-frame junctions, or ambiguous translated residues were removed. V3J clonotypes were defined as sequences sharing an identical inferred V gene, J gene, and CDR3 amino acid sequence. The percentage overlap between two repertoires was calculated by dividing the number of shared unique clonotypes by the size of the smaller repertoire. Three approaches were used to assess repertoire richness: RTK rarefaction, the Chao1 estimator, and Recon v2.1 estimates of unobserved clonotypes. Generation probabilities were computed with OLGA for all TCRbeta clonotypes obtained by the gDNA method from four donors. Drawn from immuneACCESS, this table holds only the in-frame rearrangements with V and J called that TCRdb kept. Clones are partly lost; checked studies trace under half to an unresolved V gene and leave the rest unexplained. V, J and clone size are those of that table, while D and trimming were read from the DNA. The sample table lists some 2,000,000 clones, 95% of them with a count of one. Of the sample, approximately 0.13% is held by the ten largest clones.

The germline V gene provides CDR1 SGHAT and CDR2 FQNNGV. V lost 3 bases and J lost 3 bases; the stretch between them is 8 bases long. From the cysteine up to the phenylalanine, the CDR3 has a length of 13 residues. The kept DNA is CDR3 alone, 39 bases in frame from the first base. The rearranged segments are TRBV11-2 and TRBJ1-1; the D gene assignment is ambiguous. Sequences were obtained from naive CD4+ T cells sorted from blood. What this sample's cell subset or site label stands for: CD45RA+ positively selected. The sequence was obtained from a man between 18 and 29 years old in good health. The nucleotide sequence reads TGTGCCAGCAGCTTTGTAAGGGACACTGAAGCTTTCTTT. Translated, this gives CASSFVRDTEAFF.